The rows below give T cell receptor beta chains drawn from one sample of a study of blood T cell repertoires in COVID-19. The repertoire was sequenced with immunoSEQ multiplex PCR; TCRdb's copy has only in-frame clones and lacks some. The table includes more than 100,000 clones, about four fifths detected once. The sequencing sample was made of peripheral blood. The receptor source for this set is a woman aged 80 or over with acute or convalescent COVID-19. Each CDR3 is given with its conserved first and last residue. The D gene is left open where the match is weak. Clone size is given for some rows only: seen once, a few or many times, or a class if the clone is expanded.

D: TRBD1
J: TRBJ2-3
size: NA
V: TRBV15
CDR3: CATSSRTGGTDTQYF
DNA: TGTGCCACCAGCTCCCGGACAGGGGGAACAGATACGCAGTATTTT

D: NA
J: TRBJ1-1
size: NA
V: TRBV6-5
CDR3: CASHRQVSTEAFF
DNA: TGTGCCAGCCACCGACAGGTGAGCACTGAAGCTTTCTTT

D: TRBD1
J: TRBJ1-3
size: NA
V: TRBV4-3
CDR3: CASSQSGTGISGNTIYF
DNA: TGCGCCAGCAGCCAAAGCGGGACAGGGATCTCTGGAAACACCATATATTTT

D: NA
J: TRBJ2-2
size: once
V: TRBV4-3
CDR3: CASSDAQRTGELFF
DNA: TGCGCCAGCAGCGATGCCCAGCGGACCGGGGAGCTGTTTTTT

D: NA
J: TRBJ1-1
size: NA
V: TRBV19
CDR3: CASRGGQFEAFF
DNA: TGTGCCAGTAGGGGCGGACAGTTTGAAGCTTTCTTT

D: NA
J: TRBJ2-1
size: NA
V: TRBV5-1
CDR3: CASSRPETSSYNEQFF
DNA: TGCGCCAGCAGTCGCCCCGAGACAAGCTCCTACAATGAGCAGTTCTTC

D: NA
J: TRBJ2-7
size: NA
V: TRBV6-5
CDR3: CASSYSGDRYEQYF
DNA: TGTGCCAGCAGTTACTCTGGAGACCGCTACGAGCAGTACTTC

D: NA
J: TRBJ2-5
size: NA
V: TRBV7-7
CDR3: CASSPYPGYQYF
DNA: TGTGCTAGCAGCCCCTACCCCGGGTACCAGTACTTC

D: NA
J: TRBJ1-1
size: NA
V: TRBV5-1
CDR3: CASSLVGQGSTEAFF
DNA: TGCGCCAGCAGCTTGGTGGGTCAGGGCAGCACTGAAGCTTTCTTT

D: NA
J: TRBJ1-1
size: NA
V: TRBV19
CDR3: CASLPTYPTEAFF
DNA: TGTGCCAGTCTTCCTACCTATCCCACTGAAGCTTTCTTT

D: NA
J: TRBJ2-2
size: NA
V: TRBV10-3
CDR3: CASRRAADSNTGELFF
DNA: TGTGCCTCCCGGAGAGCAGCTGATTCGAACACCGGGGAGCTGTTTTTT

D: NA
J: TRBJ1-6
size: NA
V: TRBV27
CDR3: CASSLEGRNSPLHF
DNA: TGTGCCAGCAGTTTAGAGGGCAGGAATTCACCCCTCCACTTT

D: NA
J: TRBJ1-1
size: NA
V: TRBV15
CDR3: CATSRDGAQGNTEAFF
DNA: TGTGCCACCAGCAGAGATGGGGCGCAGGGGAACACTGAAGCTTTCTTT

D: NA
J: TRBJ2-1
size: NA
V: TRBV29-1
CDR3: CSVDPGLAIAYNEQFF
DNA: TGCAGCGTTGACCCCGGCCTAGCGATAGCCTACAATGAGCAGTTCTTC

D: NA
J: TRBJ2-3
size: NA
V: TRBV6-5
CDR3: CASSHGRGRTDTQYF
DNA: TGTGCCAGCAGCCACGGCCGAGGTCGCACAGATACGCAGTATTTT

D: TRBD1
J: TRBJ1-1
size: NA
V: TRBV18
CDR3: CASSPLRTGGDGTEAFF
DNA: TGTGCCAGCTCACCACTTCGGACAGGGGGCGATGGCACTGAAGCTTTCTTT

D: TRBD2
J: TRBJ2-5
size: NA
V: TRBV7-3
CDR3: CASSPGGGPQETQYF
DNA: TGTGCCAGCAGCCCCGGGGGGGGTCCCCAAGAGACCCAGTACTTC

D: NA
J: TRBJ1-1
size: NA
V: TRBV6-5
CDR3: CASFRQLNTEAFF
DNA: TGTGCCAGCTTTCGACAGTTGAACACTGAAGCTTTCTTT

D: NA
J: TRBJ2-3
size: NA
V: TRBV11-3
CDR3: CASSKGGTTDDTQYF
DNA: TGTGCCAGCAGCAAGGGGGGGACTACCGACGATACGCAGTATTTT

D: NA
J: TRBJ1-2
size: NA
V: TRBV29-1
CDR3: CSVPGQNYGYTF
DNA: TGCAGCGTTCCCGGACAGAACTATGGCTACACCTTC

D: NA
J: TRBJ1-2
size: NA
V: TRBV4-3
CDR3: CASSRNTGYYGYTF
DNA: TGCGCCAGCAGCCGAAATACAGGGTACTATGGCTACACCTTC

D: NA
J: TRBJ1-3
size: NA
V: TRBV5-5
CDR3: CASSFNLLNTIYF
DNA: TGTGCCAGCAGCTTTAATCTGTTAAACACCATATATTTT

D: NA
J: TRBJ2-2
size: NA
V: TRBV11-2
CDR3: CASRFPGTLSNTGELFF
DNA: TGTGCCAGCAGGTTCCCCGGGACACTGTCGAACACCGGGGAGCTGTTTTTT

D: TRBD1
J: TRBJ1-5
size: NA
V: TRBV28
CDR3: CASSPPTGIQQPQHF
DNA: TGTGCCAGCAGTCCTCCGACAGGGATCCAACAGCCCCAGCATTTT